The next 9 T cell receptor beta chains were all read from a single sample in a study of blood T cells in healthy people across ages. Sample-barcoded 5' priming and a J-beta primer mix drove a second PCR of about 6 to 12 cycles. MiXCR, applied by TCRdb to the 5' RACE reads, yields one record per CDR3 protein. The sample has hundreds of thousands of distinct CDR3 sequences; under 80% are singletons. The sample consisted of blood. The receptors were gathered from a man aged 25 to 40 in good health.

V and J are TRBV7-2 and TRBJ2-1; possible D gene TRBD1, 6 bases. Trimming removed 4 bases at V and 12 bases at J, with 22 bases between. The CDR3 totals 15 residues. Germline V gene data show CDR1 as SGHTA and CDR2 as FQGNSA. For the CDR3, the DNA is TGTGCCAGCAGCTATGAGGGACAAGCCAGCGTTGGGCAGTTCTTC. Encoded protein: CASSYEGQASVGQFF.

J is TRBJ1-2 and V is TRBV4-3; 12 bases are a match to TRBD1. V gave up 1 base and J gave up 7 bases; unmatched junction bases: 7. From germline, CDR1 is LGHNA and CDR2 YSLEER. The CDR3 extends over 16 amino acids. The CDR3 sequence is CASSQAGTGGASGYTF. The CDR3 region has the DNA TGCGCCAGCAGCCAAGCCGGGACAGGGGGCGCGAGTGGCTACACCTTC.

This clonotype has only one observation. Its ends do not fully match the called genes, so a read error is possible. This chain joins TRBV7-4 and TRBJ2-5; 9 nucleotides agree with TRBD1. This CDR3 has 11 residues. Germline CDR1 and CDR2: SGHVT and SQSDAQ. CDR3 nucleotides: TGTGCCAGCAGCCCCGGGACAGGGAAAAACTTC. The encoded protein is CASSPGTGKNF.

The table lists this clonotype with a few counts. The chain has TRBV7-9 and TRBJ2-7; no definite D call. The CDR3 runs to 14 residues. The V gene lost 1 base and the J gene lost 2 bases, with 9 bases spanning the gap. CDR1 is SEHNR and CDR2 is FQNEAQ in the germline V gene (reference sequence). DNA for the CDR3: TGTGCCAGCAGCTTAGATGTATGGCCCTACGAGCAGTACTTC. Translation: CASSLDVWPYEQYF.

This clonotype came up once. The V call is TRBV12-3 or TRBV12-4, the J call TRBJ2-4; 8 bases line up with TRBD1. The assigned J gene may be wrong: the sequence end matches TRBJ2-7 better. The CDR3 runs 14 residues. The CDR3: CASSVDRGAHEQYF. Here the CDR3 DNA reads TGTGCCAGCAGTGTCGACAGGGGCGCCCACGAGCAGTACTTC.

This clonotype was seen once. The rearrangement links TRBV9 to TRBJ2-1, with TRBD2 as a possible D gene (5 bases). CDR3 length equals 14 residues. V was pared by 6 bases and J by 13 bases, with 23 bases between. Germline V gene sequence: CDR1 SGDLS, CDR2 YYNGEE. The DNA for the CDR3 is TGTGCCAGCACCCTGGAGGCCTCCAGAGAGACCCAGTTCTTC. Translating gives CASTLEASRETQFF.

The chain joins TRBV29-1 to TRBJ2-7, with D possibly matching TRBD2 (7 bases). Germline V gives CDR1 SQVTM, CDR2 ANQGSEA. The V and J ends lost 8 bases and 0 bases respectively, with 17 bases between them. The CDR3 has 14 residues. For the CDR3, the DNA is TGCAGCCTGGGAGAGGGGGGGAGCTCCTACGAGCAGTACTTC. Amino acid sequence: CSLGEGGSSYEQYF.

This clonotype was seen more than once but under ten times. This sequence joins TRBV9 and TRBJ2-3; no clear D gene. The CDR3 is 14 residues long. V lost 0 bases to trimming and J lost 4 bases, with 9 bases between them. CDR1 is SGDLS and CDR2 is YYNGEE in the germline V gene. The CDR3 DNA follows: TGTGCCAGCAGCGTAGGGACCAGTCCAGATACGCAGTATTTT. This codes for CASSVGTSPDTQYF. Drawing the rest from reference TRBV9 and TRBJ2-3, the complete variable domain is DSGVTQTPKHLITATGQRVTLRCSPRSGDLSVYWYQQSLDQGLQFLIQYYNGEERAKGNILERFSAQQFPDLHSELNLSSLELGDSALYFCASSVGTSPDTQYFGPGTRLTVL.

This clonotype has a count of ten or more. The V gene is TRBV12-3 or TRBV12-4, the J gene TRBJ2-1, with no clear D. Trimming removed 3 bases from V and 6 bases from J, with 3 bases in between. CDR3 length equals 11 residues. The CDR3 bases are TGTGCCAGCAGTTTCAGCAATGAGCAGTTCTTC. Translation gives CASSFSNEQFF.